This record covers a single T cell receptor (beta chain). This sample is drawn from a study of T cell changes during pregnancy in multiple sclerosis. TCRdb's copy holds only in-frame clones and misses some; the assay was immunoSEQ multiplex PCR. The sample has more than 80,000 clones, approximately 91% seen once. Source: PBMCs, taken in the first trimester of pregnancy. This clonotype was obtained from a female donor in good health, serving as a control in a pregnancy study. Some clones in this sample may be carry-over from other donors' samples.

The CDR3 nucleotides read TGTGCCAGCAGCTTGGGACTAGCTAATCTCGGGGAGCTGTTTTTT. Encoded protein: CASSLGLANLGELFF. The chain combines TRBV5-6 with TRBJ2-2, with 7 bases lining up with TRBD2. Germline values: CDR1 SGHDT, CDR2 YYEEEE. This CDR3 contains 15 residues. The trim removed 0 bases at V and 7 bases at J, leaving 6 bases unmatched.